What follows are 20 T cell receptor beta chains derived from one specimen sequenced in a study of post-analysis software for immune sequencing data. No antigen has been identified for these receptors. Built from TCR beta cDNA, the libraries had unique molecular identifiers in them. Via MiXCR, TCRdb re-called the PCR reads, giving one row per CDR3 protein. This sample has about 540,000 distinct CDR3 sequences, with about a third found just once. Study-wide points: The study found TRBV5-6, TRBV5-1 and TRBV20-1 among 4 or 5 TRBV segments more frequent in patients than controls.

What was sequenced was blood. These receptors were taken from a girl aged 2-17 years with multiple sclerosis.

This chain joins TRBV7-8 and TRBJ2-1; the D gene is possibly TRBD1 (6 bases). Trimming removed 2 bases at V and 0 bases at J, with 17 bases between. The CDR3 contains 18 residues. Germline V CDR1 and CDR2: SGHVS, FQNEAQ. This CDR3 is CASSLLFRTVDSYNEQFF. The CDR3 DNA reads as TGTGCCAGCAGCTTACTATTTCGGACAGTGGACTCCTACAATGAGCAGTTCTTC.

On this clonotype itself: One end of the junction fails to match germline, which may point to a read error. V is TRBV3-1 and J is TRBJ2-5, with 8 bases matching TRBD2. There are 15 residues in the CDR3. Germline CDR1 reads LGHDT; CDR2 reads YNNKEL (reference sequence). CDR3 protein: CASSQEGLVEKTRYF. The CDR3 nucleotides are TGTGCCAGCAGCCAAGAGGGACTAGTTGAGAAGACCCGGTACTTC.

Notes on this clonotype: The junction differs from germline at one of its ends, possibly a read error. This chain uses TRBV7-8 with TRBJ2-1; D is ambiguous. Germline V lookup: CDR1 SGHVS, CDR2 FQNEAQ. The CDR3 is 14 amino acids. The CDR3 sequence is CASSLGPRSNEQFF. The DNA for the CDR3 is TGTGCCAGCAGCTTAGGACCGAGAAGCAATGAACAGTTCTTC. Full variable domain (rest looked up from reference TRBV7-8 and TRBJ2-1): GAGVSQSPRYKVAKRGQDVALRCDPISGHVSLFWYQQALGQGPEFLTYFQNEAQLDKSGLPSDRFFAERPEGSVSTLKIQRTQQEDSAVYLCASSLGPRSNEQFFGPGTRLTVL.

The genes are TRBV6-2 or TRBV6-3 and TRBJ2-5, with 10 nucleotides matching TRBD2. This CDR3 contains 17 residues. J lost 4 bases, V lost 2 bases, and 10 bases had no gene match. The germline V gene has CDR1 MNHEY and CDR2 SVGEGT. The CDR3 DNA follows: TGTGCCAGCAGTTACCCCCATAGCGGGGGGCGGGGAGAGACCCAGTACTTC. This sequence encodes CASSYPHSGGRGETQYF.

The chain is built from TRBV5-1 and TRBJ2-1; D may be TRBD2 (5 bases). The DNA end favors TRBJ2-7, so the J call may be wrong. Germline V gives CDR1 SGHRS, CDR2 YFSETQ. The CDR3 length is 16 residues. As DNA, the CDR3 is TGCGCCAGCAGCTTTGAAAGCGGTACATCCTACAATGAGCAGTACTTC. It yields the protein CASSFESGTSYNEQYF.

The V call is TRBV4-2, the J call TRBJ2-2, with 7 bases that match TRBD2. With 4 bases clipped from V and 5 bases from J, the junction kept 4 bases outside the gene matches. The CDR3 runs 14 residues. Per germline, CDR1 LGHNA and CDR2 YNFKEQ. The chain's CDR3 is CASSRSGATGELFF. As DNA, the CDR3 is TGTGCCAGCAGCCGCAGCGGGGCAACCGGGGAGCTGTTTTTT.

This sequence joins TRBV11-2 and TRBJ2-3; 8 positions match TRBD2. In germline, CDR1 is SGHAT, CDR2 FQNNGV. This CDR3 contains 14 residues. The V gene end was trimmed by 8 bases and the J gene end by 5 bases; junction bases not matched to a gene: 9. CDR3 region: CASGPRGAGDTQYF. In DNA form, the CDR3 reads TGTGCCAGCGGCCCGCGGGGGGCGGGAGATACGCAGTATTTT.

The rearrangement joins TRBV7-2 to TRBJ2-4, with a tentative D call TRBD1 (5 bases). The CDR3 sequence is 20 residues long. Per germline, CDR1 SGHTA and CDR2 FQGNSA. V shed 4 bases and J shed 1 base, with 26 bases lying between them. The DNA for the CDR3 is TGTGCCAGCAGCTCCGCCTGGCGCACAGGCCCTCGAGAGGCCAAAAACATTCAGTACTTC. Residues: CASSSAWRTGPREAKNIQYF.

The rearrangement joins TRBV20-1 to TRBJ2-3; the D gene is possibly TRBD2 (6 bases). The CDR3 covers 16 residues. CDR1 is DFQATT and CDR2 is SNEGSKA in the germline V gene (reference sequence). Trimming took 0 bases from V and 0 from J, leaving 13 bases between them. The CDR3 spells CSARDPGTYSTDTQYF. The DNA for the CDR3 is TGCAGTGCTAGAGATCCCGGGACTTATAGCACAGATACGCAGTATTTT.

This clonotype was found a few times. This chain links TRBV20-1 with TRBJ2-7; D is perhaps TRBD1 (6 bases). Germline lookup yields CDR1 DFQATT and CDR2 SNEGSKA (reference sequence). The V and J ends lost 6 bases and 2 bases respectively, with 14 bases between them. There are 13 residues in the CDR3. Written as DNA, the CDR3 is TGCAGTGCCCTGGGGGCGGAGACCTACGAGCAGTACTTC. Protein: CSALGAETYEQYF.

This clonotype occurred a few times. The rearrangement joins TRBV20-1 to TRBJ1-2; tentatively, D is TRBD1 (6 bases). This CDR3 contains 13 residues. Germline V gives CDR1 DFQATT, CDR2 SNEGSKA (reference sequence). Trimming removed 0 bases at V and 5 bases at J, with 10 bases between. CDR3 region: CSARERRGYGYTF. The CDR3 nucleotides read TGCAGTGCTAGAGAACGGAGGGGGTATGGCTACACCTTC.

Concerning this clonotype itself: One end of the junction varies from germline; a read error may be responsible. The rearrangement uses TRBV7-2 and TRBJ2-3, with 10 bases fitting TRBD2. CDR1 and CDR2 (germline): SGHTA, FQGNSA. The CDR3 spans 17 residues. The CDR3 loop reads CASSLAGASTSTDTQYF. CDR3 sequence (DNA): TGTGCCAGCAGCCTAGCGGGGGCCTCAACCAGCACAGATACGCAGTATTTT. Looking up the rest from reference TRBV7-2 and TRBJ2-3 gives the full variable domain: GAGVSQSPSNKVTEKGKDVELRCDPISGHTALYWYRQSLGQGLEFLIYFQGNSAPDKSGLPSDRFSAERTGGSVSTLTIQRTQQEDSAVYLCASSLAGASTSTDTQYFGPGTRLTVL.

This clonotype occurred a few times. The chain couples TRBV10-3 to TRBJ2-1; D is perhaps TRBD1 (6 bases). V lost 6 bases and J lost 10, with 22 bases in between. Germline loops: CDR1 ENHRY, CDR2 SYGVKD. The CDR3 is made up of 15 amino acids. The CDR3: CAIREGQGYNLEQFF. The CDR3 nucleotides read TGTGCCATCAGGGAAGGGCAGGGGTACAATTTGGAGCAGTTCTTC.

The genes are TRBV28 and TRBJ1-2; 10 bases fit TRBD1. V trimming: 7 bases; J trimming: 6 bases; junction bases outside the gene matches: 5. Germline lookup yields CDR1 MDHEN and CDR2 SYDVKM. This CDR3 spans 13 amino acids. CDR3 region: CASTWDRGDGYTF. The CDR3 DNA sequence: TGTGCCAGCACCTGGGACAGGGGCGATGGCTACACCTTC.

The genes are TRBV20-1 and TRBJ2-5, with 12 bases matching TRBD2. Germline V gene lookup returns CDR1 DFQATT and CDR2 SNEGSKA (reference sequence). Germline trimming cut 4 bases from V and 5 bases from J; bases unmatched to any gene: 8. The length of the CDR3 is 15 residues. The CDR3 coding sequence is TGCAGTGCTATCTCCCTAGCGGGGGGGCTCGAGACCCAGTACTTC. Translated: CSAISLAGGLETQYF.

DNA of the CDR3: TGCAGTGCTAGCCAGGTGGACTACGAGCAGTACTTC. It encodes CSASQVDYEQYF. J is TRBJ2-7 and V is TRBV20-1; no reliable D call. Trimming cost V 3 bases and J 3 bases, with 9 bases left between them. Germline loops: CDR1 DFQATT, CDR2 SNEGSKA (reference sequence). CDR3 length equals 12 residues.

V usage is TRBV7-7 and J usage is TRBJ2-3, with 11 bases matching TRBD1. Trimming removed 1 base from V and 4 bases from J; junction bases left unmatched: 4. Germline loops: CDR1 SSHAT, CDR2 FNYEAQ (reference sequence). CDR3 length: 16 residues. The CDR3 spells CASSLGVGQGADTQYF. CDR3 nucleotide sequence: TGTGCCAGCAGCTTAGGTGTGGGACAGGGGGCAGATACGCAGTATTTT.

The genes are TRBV21-1 and TRBJ2-5; TRBD1, the table's D call, lacks a check against the DNA. TRBV21-1 counts as a pseudogene. The CDR3 runs 15 residues. Here the CDR3 DNA reads TGTGCCGGCGACAAAGGCCGACAGGGGGCGGAGACCCAGTACTTC. Amino acids: CAGDKGRQGAETQYF.

V and J are TRBV5-1 and TRBJ2-5, with D possibly being TRBD1 (5 bases). CDR3 length equals 14 residues. The V end was cut by 0 bases, the J end by 1 base, with 7 bases between. Germline CDR1 is SGHRS and CDR2 is YFSETQ. CDR3 sequence reads: CASSLVQAQETQYF. The CDR3 nucleotides are TGCGCCAGCAGCTTGGTACAGGCCCAAGAGACCCAGTACTTC.

Of note for this clonotype: Germline and junction disagree at one end, which may indicate a read error. The V gene is TRBV6-1, the J gene TRBJ2-6, with D possibly matching TRBD1 (7 bases). The germline V gene encodes CDR1 MNHNS and CDR2 SASEGT. The CDR3 runs 21 residues. The CDR3 loop reads CANSEALPGGTANSGANVLTF. CDR3 coding DNA: TGTGCCAACAGTGAAGCGCTCCCAGGGGGGACGGCTAACTCTGGGGCCAACGTCCTGACTTTC.